The 26 T cell receptor beta chains in this list originate from one sample, sequenced in a study of OX40 agonist ivuxolimab in advanced cancers. Sequencing used immunoSEQ multiplex PCR; TCRdb keeps in-frame clones, though not all of them. This sample has some 30,000 clones; approximately 81% occur once, and the top ten carry about 15%. The sequencing used CD4+ or CD8+ T cells sorted from blood, collected in a trial of the OX40 agonist ivuxolimab. Receptors were obtained from an adult with an advanced solid tumor such as melanoma, head and neck, liver or kidney cancer.

This sequence joins TRBV5-6 and TRBJ2-7; unclear D gene. From germline, CDR1 is SGHDT and CDR2 YYEEEE. CDR3 length: 14 amino acids. Trimming left V 1 base short and J 1 base short, with 9 bases between. The DNA of the CDR3 is TGTGCCAGCAGCTTGATAGAGAATTCCTACGAGCAGTACTTC. Translating gives CASSLIENSYEQYF.

Sample share makes this clone large (0.1 to 1%). J is TRBJ2-7 and V is TRBV10-2, with D unresolved. The CDR3 loop spans 14 amino acids. CDR1 and CDR2 from the germline V gene are WSHSY and SAAADI. Trimming stripped 1 base from V and 3 bases from J, with 10 bases between. The chain's CDR3 is CASSEYSEDYEQYF. In nucleotides, the CDR3 is TGCGCCAGCAGTGAGTATTCAGAAGACTACGAGCAGTACTTC.

The chain couples TRBV7-2 to TRBJ1-2; the D is unclear. Germline CDR1 reads SGHTA; CDR2 reads FQGNSA. V lost 1 base and J lost 8, with 11 bases in between. The length of the CDR3 is 13 residues. CDR3 DNA: TGTGCCAGCAGCTTAGTGTGGGGTGGCGGCTACACCTTC. Its protein is CASSLVWGGGYTF.

Here the CDR3 reads CASSSGSSGNTIYF. CDR3 nucleotide sequence: TGTGCCAGCAGCTCCGGGAGCTCTGGAAACACCATATATTTT. This rearrangement joins TRBV9 to TRBJ1-3, with D unresolved. V shed 4 bases and J shed 0 bases, with 8 bases lying between them. Germline V gene sequence: CDR1 SGDLS, CDR2 YYNGEE. The CDR3 is made up of 14 amino acids.

J is TRBJ1-4 and V is TRBV29-1; perhaps TRBD1 as D (6 bases). Germline V gene data show CDR1 as SQVTM and CDR2 as ANQGSEA. The CDR3 consists of 13 residues. With 5 bases removed from V and 3 bases from J, the gap between germline ends came to 10 bases. Here the CDR3 reads CSVKGQPNEKLFF. The CDR3, as DNA: TGCAGCGTTAAGGGACAACCTAATGAAAAACTGTTTTTT.

The gene calls are TRBV6-1 and TRBJ1-4; 8 bases line up with TRBD1. The CDR3 runs to 14 residues. The V and J ends lost 7 bases and 3 bases, in that order; junction bases with no gene match: 4. Per the germline V gene, CDR1 is MNHNS and CDR2 is SASEGT. CDR3 in DNA: TGTGCCAGCATATTACAGGGGGCTAATGAAAAACTGTTTTTT. This sequence encodes CASILQGANEKLFF.

This clone was recorded once. The chain joins TRBV5-4 to TRBJ1-6; no clear D gene. CDR3 size: 15 residues. Trimming took off 1 base at V and 0 bases at J, with 5 bases between the two ends. Germline CDR1 and CDR2: SGHNT and YYREEE (reference sequence). The chain's CDR3 is CASSLTASYNSPLHF. CDR3 coding DNA: TGTGCCAGCAGCTTGACGGCCTCCTATAATTCACCCCTCCACTTT.

The chain is built from TRBV29-1 and TRBJ2-7; 8 nucleotides line up with TRBD1. V trimming: 4 bases; J trimming: 6 bases; junction bases outside the gene matches: 14. The CDR3 is 15 residues long. The V gene's germline CDR1 is SQVTM and CDR2 ANQGSEA. The CDR3 nucleotides are TGCAGCGTTGTGGCAGGGGGCGTCAAAAAGGGCGAGCAGTACTTC. Its protein is CSVVAGGVKKGEQYF.

A remark on this clone: The identical CDR3 is also encoded by other nucleotide sequences in the sample. The V gene is TRBV5-1, the J gene TRBJ1-1; no clear D gene. V lost 2 bases and J 1 base, leaving 12 bases between the germline ends. The CDR3 is 15 amino acids. Germline assignment: CDR1 SGHRS and CDR2 YFSETQ. As DNA, the CDR3 is TGCGCCAGCAGCTTACAAGTCCTGGGGAACACTGAAGCTTTCTTT. Residues: CASSLQVLGNTEAFF. The variable domain in full, completed from reference TRBV5-1 and TRBJ1-1, reads KAGVTQTPRYLIKTRGQQVTLSCSPISGHRSVSWYQQTPGQGLQFLFEYFSETQRNKGNFPGRFSGRQFSNSRSEMNVSTLELGDSALYLCASSLQVLGNTEAFFGQGTRLTVV.

This rearrangement joins TRBV11-3 to TRBJ2-2; D may be TRBD1 or TRBD2 (5 bases each). Germline values: CDR1 SGHNT, CDR2 YENEEA. V shed 4 bases and J shed 4 bases, with 13 bases lying between them. CDR3 size: 15 residues. The CDR3 sequence is CASSSWGGGTGELFF. The CDR3 region has the DNA TGTGCCAGCAGCTCCTGGGGTGGGGGCACCGGGGAGCTGTTTTTT.

This chain joins TRBV19 and TRBJ1-2, with D tentatively TRBD1 (5 bases). The V gene's germline CDR1 is LNHDA and CDR2 SQIVND (reference sequence). V was cut by 2 bases and J by 4 bases, with 14 bases left in between. The CDR3 length is 15 residues. The CDR3 DNA follows: TGTGCCAGTAGTATATATCAGGCGACAGCCTATGGCTACACCTTC. This encodes CASSIYQATAYGYTF.

The CDR3 region has the DNA TGTGCCAGTAGTATTCAGCCGTTTAATGGCTACACCTTC. It codes for CASSIQPFNGYTF. The V gene is TRBV19, the J gene TRBJ1-2, with unresolved D. V gave up 3 bases and J gave up 6 bases, with 11 bases separating them. CDR1 and CDR2 (germline): LNHDA, SQIVND (reference sequence). This CDR3 contains 13 residues.

Written as DNA, the CDR3 is TGTGCCAGCAGTGAAAGAGGGGGGACTAATGAAAAACTGTTTTTT. This codes for CASSERGGTNEKLFF. The rearrangement uses TRBV6-1 and TRBJ1-4, with D perhaps TRBD1 (6 bases). Germline V gives CDR1 MNHNS, CDR2 SASEGT. Trimming removed 2 bases at V and 2 bases at J, with 9 bases between. CDR3 length equals 15 residues.

The CDR3 sequence is CASTSRTSGGGEQYF. The CDR3 nucleotides are TGTGCCAGCACCTCCAGAACTAGCGGGGGGGGCGAGCAGTACTTC. The V and J genes are TRBV6-1 and TRBJ2-7, with 13 bases identical to TRBD2. With 7 bases clipped from V and 6 bases from J, the junction kept 9 bases outside the gene matches. Germline assignment: CDR1 MNHNS and CDR2 SASEGT. The CDR3 runs to 15 residues.

This chain connects TRBV25-1 to TRBJ2-2; D is possibly TRBD1 (5 bases). Germline V gives CDR1 MGHDK, CDR2 SYGVNS. This CDR3 is 12 amino acids long. The V gene lost 6 bases and the J gene lost 4 bases, with 6 bases spanning the gap. The CDR3: CASSRVTGELFF. The CDR3 bases are TGTGCCAGCAGCAGGGTCACCGGGGAGCTGTTTTTT.

This chain links TRBV4-2 with TRBJ1-1; tentative D call: TRBD1 (5 bases). Trimming took off 3 bases at V and 7 bases at J, with 12 bases between the two ends. Germline V gene sequence: CDR1 LGHNA, CDR2 YNFKEQ. CDR3 length: 13 residues. The CDR3 DNA reads TGTGCCAGCAGCCAGATACAGGCCCTTGAAGCTTTCTTT. It codes for CASSQIQALEAFF.

This clone has more than one count but fewer than ten. V and J are TRBV2 and TRBJ2-1, with D uncertain. This CDR3 spans 13 amino acids. From germline, CDR1 is SNHLY and CDR2 FYNNEI. Trimming left V 4 bases short and J 4 bases short, with 8 bases between. The CDR3: CASSVVDYNEQFF. Written as DNA, the CDR3 is TGTGCCAGCAGTGTTGTGGATTACAATGAGCAGTTCTTC. The full variable domain, in which reference TRBV2 and TRBJ2-1 provide the parts outside the CDR3, is EPEVTQTPSHQVTQMGQEVILRCVPISNHLYFYWYRQILGQKVEFLVSFYNNEISEKSEIFDDQFSVERPDGSNFTLKIRSTKLEDSAMYFCASSVVDYNEQFFGPGTRLTVL.

The genes are TRBV5-1 and TRBJ2-1; D uncertain. The germline CDR1 and CDR2 sequences are SGHRS and YFSETQ. There are 15 residues in the CDR3. V shed 0 bases and J shed 7 bases, with 14 bases lying between them. The CDR3 DNA reads as TGCGCCAGCAGCTTGGAAGGCTATTTCTCGAATGAGCAGTTCTTC. This translates into CASSLEGYFSNEQFF.

V is TRBV7-3 and J is TRBJ1-1, with 10 bases aligning to TRBD1. This CDR3 is built from 14 residues. Germline CDR1 is SGHTA and CDR2 is FQGTGA. Trimming took 5 bases from V and 5 from J; bases not matched to a gene: 5. In nucleotides, the CDR3 is TGTGCCAGCAGCCCAGGACAGGGGGGTACTGAAGCTTTCTTT. It is translated as CASSPGQGGTEAFF.

The rearrangement uses TRBV19 and TRBJ2-1; TRBD2 matches 9 bases. With V trimmed by 10 bases and J by 4 bases, 5 bases remained unmatched. This CDR3 contains 13 residues. Germline V gives CDR1 LNHDA, CDR2 SQIVND (reference sequence). In DNA form, the CDR3 reads TGTGCCACCAGCGGGGGGCCGTACAATGAGCAGTTCTTC. Protein sequence: CATSGGPYNEQFF. Filled out from reference TRBV19 and TRBJ2-1, the complete variable domain reads DGGITQSPKYLFRKEGQNVTLSCEQNLNHDAMYWYRQDPGQGLRLIYYSQIVNDFQKGDIAEGYSVSREKKESFPLTVTSAQKNPTAFYLCATSGGPYNEQFFGPGTRLTVL.

In its sample, this clone was seen once. The chain carries TRBV5-1 and TRBJ2-2; 8 nucleotides line up with TRBD1. There are 17 residues in the CDR3. The V gene's germline CDR1 is SGHRS and CDR2 YFSETQ. After removal of 1 base from V and 0 bases from J, the junction contained 5 bases not matched to a gene. The CDR3 bases are TGCGCCAGCAGCTTGTCTCCAGGGGGCGCGAACACCGGGGAGCTGTTTTTT. This translates into CASSLSPGGANTGELFF. Full variable domain (rest looked up from reference TRBV5-1 and TRBJ2-2): KAGVTQTPRYLIKTRGQQVTLSCSPISGHRSVSWYQQTPGQGLQFLFEYFSETQRNKGNFPGRFSGRQFSNSRSEMNVSTLELGDSALYLCASSLSPGGANTGELFFGEGSRLTVL.

This chain links TRBV19 with TRBJ2-7; 8 positions agree with TRBD1. This CDR3 spans 15 amino acids. V gave up 5 bases and J gave up 4 bases; unmatched junction bases: 10. Germline-derived CDR1 and CDR2 are LNHDA and SQIVND (reference sequence). The CDR3 nucleotides are TGTGCCAGTAGTGAACAAGGACAGGGAGGATACGAGCAGTACTTC. It yields the protein CASSEQGQGGYEQYF.

This clone was seen a handful of times. This chain joins TRBV9 and TRBJ2-7, with 7 bases fitting TRBD1. Trimming at V came to 2 bases and at J to 2 bases, leaving 7 bases not matched to a gene. The CDR3 has 15 amino acids. CDR1 and CDR2 (germline): SGDLS, YYNGEE. The DNA of the CDR3 is TGTGCCAGCAGCGTGGCCGAGGGGGCGACCTACGAGCAGTACTTC. It encodes CASSVAEGATYEQYF.

This chain joins TRBV11-2 and TRBJ2-5; TRBD2 is a possible D gene (7 bases). Per the germline V gene, CDR1 is SGHAT and CDR2 is FQNNGV. CDR3 length: 15 amino acids. V lost 2 bases to trimming and J lost 5 bases, with 15 bases between them. The CDR3 protein is CASSLRGGGRETQYF. The CDR3 region has the DNA TGTGCCAGCAGCTTACGGGGAGGGGGGCGCGAGACCCAGTACTTC.

The chain couples TRBV21-1 to TRBJ1-6; TRBD1, as called in the table, went unchecked against the DNA. TRBV21-1 is reported as a pseudogene. The CDR3 length is 12 residues. Here the CDR3 DNA reads TGTGCCAGCCTCCTGGGGACAGTTCCCCTCCACTTT. Protein product: CASLLGTVPLHF.

This clone showed up just a few times. J is TRBJ2-7 and V is TRBV21-1. TRBV21-1 is an annotated pseudogene. This CDR3 spans 14 amino acids. The CDR3 DNA reads TGTGCCAGCAGCAAAGCCTGCTGGGACGACGAGCAGTACTTC. Its protein is CASSKACWDDEQYF.